A single sample is the source of the 25 T cell receptor beta chains below, sequenced in a study of CD8 T cells in Susac syndrome. After extraction with the RNeasy kit, roughly 0.5 to 1 ug of the RNA was reverse transcribed using random hexamers. TCRdb used MiXCR to reprocess the immunoSEQ multiplex PCR reads, holding one entry per CDR3 protein. The table shows about 400,000 distinct CDR3 sequences, with approximately 85% occurring only once. Sequenced input: CD8+ T cells from PBMCs. These receptors all stem from a human donor with multiple sclerosis.

The V call is TRBV10-2, the J call TRBJ2-2, with 7 bases that match TRBD2. Looked up from germline, CDR1 is WSHSY and CDR2 is SAAADI. This CDR3 has 15 amino acids. The trim removed 2 bases at V and 2 bases at J, leaving 2 bases unmatched. CDR3 amino acids: CASSEASGNTGELFF. The DNA for the CDR3 is TGCGCCAGCAGTGAGGCTAGCGGCAACACCGGGGAGCTGTTTTTT.

The rearrangement joins TRBV28 to TRBJ2-1, with 12 bases matching TRBD2. V lost 6 bases and J lost 8; bases outside the gene matches: 11. Looked up from germline, CDR1 is MDHEN and CDR2 is SYDVKM. This CDR3 spans 16 amino acids. The CDR3 DNA is TGTGCCAGCAGCCCCAGACTAGCGGGAGACCGGCATGAGCAGTTCTTC. This sequence encodes CASSPRLAGDRHEQFF. The whole variable domain, remainder taken from reference TRBV28 and TRBJ2-1, is DVKVTQSSRYLVKRTGEKVFLECVQDMDHENMFWYRQDPGLGLRLIYFSYDVKMKEKGDIPEGYSVSREKKERFSLILESASTNQTSMYLCASSPRLAGDRHEQFFGPGTRLTVL.

The V call is TRBV6-1, the J call TRBJ2-5; D is unresolved. The CDR3 contains 14 residues. The germline V gene has CDR1 MNHNS and CDR2 SASEGT. V lost 2 bases and J lost 1, with 8 bases in between. CDR3 sequence: CASSEPGSQETQYF. CDR3 coding DNA: TGTGCCAGCAGTGAACCGGGCAGCCAAGAGACCCAGTACTTC.

This chain joins TRBV3-1 and TRBJ2-1, with TRBD1 matching 9 bases. The CDR3 has 16 residues. The germline V gene encodes CDR1 LGHDT and CDR2 YNNKEL (reference sequence). J lost 2 bases, V lost 4 bases, and 6 bases had no gene match. For the CDR3, the DNA is TGTGCCAGCAGCCCCCTGGGACAGGGTACCTACAATGAGCAGTTCTTC. It specifies CASSPLGQGTYNEQFF.

The chain uses TRBV5-4 and TRBJ2-7; D not resolved. Looked up from germline, CDR1 is SGHNT and CDR2 is YYREEE (reference sequence). The CDR3 sequence is 12 residues long. V dropped 4 bases and J dropped 7 bases, with 12 bases sitting between them. Here the CDR3 reads CASSPPDREQYF. The DNA of the CDR3 is TGTGCCAGCAGCCCGCCGGATCGGGAGCAGTACTTC.

V usage is TRBV6-7 and J usage is TRBJ2-1; 11 bases map to TRBD2. TRBV6-7 is noted as an ORF with a role that remains uncertain. The CDR3 sequence is 15 residues long. V shed 4 bases and J 2 bases; nucleotides not matched to a gene: 1. The CDR3 bases are TGTGCCAGCAGTTCTAGCGGGGGGACCTACAATGAGCAGTTCTTC. Protein sequence: CASSSSGGTYNEQFF.

CDR3 sequence (DNA): TGTGCCAGCGGTCAAATTGGCCACGAGCAGTACTTC. Residues: CASGQIGHEQYF. J is TRBJ2-7 and V is TRBV12-3 or TRBV12-4; D is undetermined. This CDR3 region has 12 residues. The ends were cut back, 8 bases at V and 5 bases at J, with 13 bases in the middle.

The chain carries TRBV7-9 and TRBJ2-5; D not resolved. Trimming removed 1 base at V and 5 bases at J, with 11 bases between. Germline V gives CDR1 SEHNR, CDR2 FQNEAQ (reference sequence). The CDR3 has 14 amino acids. CDR3 loop: CASSLVVGQETQYF. Written as DNA, the CDR3 is TGTGCCAGCAGCTTAGTAGTAGGGCAGGAGACCCAGTACTTC. Together with reference TRBV7-9 and TRBJ2-5, the CDR3 gives the full variable domain: DTGVSQNPRHKITKRGQNVTFRCDPISEHNRLYWYRQTLGQGPEFLTYFQNEAQLEKSRLLSDRFSAERPKGSFSTLEIQRTEQGDSAMYLCASSLVVGQETQYFGPGTRLLVL.

The chain uses TRBV6-1 and TRBJ1-1, with TRBD1 matching over 12 bases. There are 15 residues in the CDR3. CDR1 is MNHNS, CDR2 SASEGT, per germline. Trimming took 7 bases from V and 6 from J; bases not matched to a gene: 9. In DNA form, the CDR3 reads TGTGCCAGCAACTTACCGGGACAGGGGGCGGCTGAAGCTTTCTTT. This gives the protein CASNLPGQGAAEAFF.

The chain carries TRBV15 and TRBJ2-7; TRBD1 aligns across 9 bases. Germline CDR1 is LNHNV and CDR2 is YYDKDF (reference sequence). This CDR3 has 13 residues. V dropped 5 bases and J dropped 6; count of bases not matched to a gene: 5. CDR3 amino acids: CATSATGGIEQYF. The CDR3 DNA reads as TGTGCCACCAGCGCAACAGGGGGCATCGAGCAGTACTTC.

The chain combines TRBV5-1 with TRBJ2-7; a possible D gene is TRBD1 (6 bases). Germline lookup yields CDR1 SGHRS and CDR2 YFSETQ. This CDR3 is built from 14 residues. V was clipped by 1 base and J by 2 bases, with 10 bases between them. The CDR3 coding sequence is TGCGCCAGCAGCTTGCCAGGGGAAACCTACGAGCAGTACTTC. It yields the protein CASSLPGETYEQYF.

The chain carries TRBV25-1 and TRBJ1-2; no clear D. There are 14 residues in the CDR3. The V end lost 4 bases, the J end lost 4 bases, and 13 bases lay between the germline ends. Germline loops: CDR1 MGHDK, CDR2 SYGVNS. The CDR3 loop reads CASSVRVDGYGYTF. The CDR3 bases are TGTGCCAGCAGTGTTCGGGTAGACGGCTATGGCTACACCTTC.

This clonotype has just a few counts. The chain couples TRBV12-3 or TRBV12-4 to TRBJ2-1; D perhaps matches TRBD1 (6 bases). This CDR3 has 13 residues. The V end was cut by 1 base, the J end by 10 bases, with 11 bases between. CDR3 region: CASSLEAGDEQFF. CDR3 coding DNA: TGTGCCAGCAGTTTAGAAGCAGGGGACGAGCAGTTCTTC.

The chain has TRBV11-1 and TRBJ2-2; TRBD2 aligns across 9 bases. The V and J ends lost 7 bases and 5 bases, in that order; junction bases with no gene match: 26. CDR3 size: 21 residues. The germline V gene has CDR1 SGHAT and CDR2 FQDESV (reference sequence). CDR3 DNA: TGTGCCAGCACCATACCCAAACGGCCGACTCGCGGGGGGGCCTGGACCGGGGAGCTGTTTTTT. Encoded protein: CASTIPKRPTRGGAWTGELFF. Supplemented by reference TRBV11-1 and TRBJ2-2, the full variable domain reads EAEVAQSPRYKITEKSQAVAFWCDPISGHATLYWYRQILGQGPELLVQFQDESVVDDSQLPKDRFSAERLKGVDSTLKIQPAELGDSAMYLCASTIPKRPTRGGAWTGELFFGEGSRLTVL.

The chain recombines TRBV7-9 with TRBJ2-7, with 7 bases fitting TRBD1. Germline lookup yields CDR1 SEHNR and CDR2 FQNEAQ (reference sequence). The trim removed 1 base at V and 6 bases at J, leaving 3 bases unmatched. This CDR3 contains 13 residues. CDR3 amino acids: CASSLVTGLEQYF. Here the CDR3 DNA reads TGTGCCAGCAGCTTAGTGACAGGGCTCGAGCAGTACTTC.

This chain uses TRBV9 with TRBJ2-3; 12 positions match TRBD2. The V segment lost 4 bases and the J segment 1 base; nucleotides outside the gene matches: 4. The CDR3 has 16 amino acids. CDR1 is SGDLS, CDR2 YYNGEE, per germline. The CDR3 loop reads CASSSRTSGGTDTQYF. CDR3 coding DNA: TGTGCCAGCAGCTCCCGGACTAGCGGGGGCACAGATACGCAGTATTTT.

This clonotype is a singleton in its sample. The CDR3 nucleotides read TGCGCCAGCAGCGATCGGGCAAAGGGTCAGCCCCAGCATTTT. Translated, it gives CASSDRAKGQPQHF. The rearrangement uses TRBV4-1 and TRBJ1-5; D not certain. The germline gives CDR1 MGHRA, CDR2 YSYEKL. V dropped 5 bases and J dropped 6 bases, with 14 bases sitting between them. The CDR3 runs 14 residues.

The chain couples TRBV30 to TRBJ1-1; D unclear. CDR3 size: 12 residues. Looked up from germline, CDR1 is GTSNPN and CDR2 is SVGIG (reference sequence). Trimming stripped 5 bases from V and 6 bases from J, with 13 bases between. The CDR3 protein is CAWSRLISEAFF. The CDR3 nucleotides read TGTGCCTGGTCGCGCTTGATATCTGAAGCTTTCTTT. Combining the CDR3 with reference TRBV30 and TRBJ1-1 gives the whole variable domain SQTIHQWPATLVQPVGSPLSLECTVEGTSNPNLYWYRQAAGRGLQLLFYSVGIGQISSEVPQNLSASRPQDRQFILSSKKLLLSDSGFYLCAWSRLISEAFFGQGTRLTVV.

The rearrangement uses TRBV6-1 and TRBJ1-1; a possible D gene is TRBD1 (5 bases). Germline-derived CDR1 and CDR2 are MNHNS and SASEGT. The CDR3 contains 13 residues. V lost 4 bases and J lost 3, with 9 bases in between. The CDR3 sequence is CASSGQGYTEAFF. The DNA of the CDR3 is TGTGCCAGCAGTGGTCAGGGCTACACTGAAGCTTTCTTT.

V usage is TRBV4-1 and J usage is TRBJ2-7; D not certain. V lost 1 base to trimming and J lost 2 bases, with 12 bases between them. Per the germline V gene, CDR1 is MGHRA and CDR2 is YSYEKL. The length of the CDR3 is 15 residues. The DNA for the CDR3 is TGCGCCAGCAGCCAAGGTTCAAGCCTAACCTACGAGCAGTACTTC. It is translated as CASSQGSSLTYEQYF.

This sequence joins TRBV25-1 and TRBJ2-7; D might be TRBD2 (5 bases). V lost 0 bases, J lost 3 bases, and 15 bases lay in between. The germline V gene encodes CDR1 MGHDK and CDR2 SYGVNS. The CDR3 covers 16 residues. The CDR3 DNA reads as TGTGCCAGCAGTGAATATTTTGTTAGCGCTGACTACGAGCAGTACTTC. Encoded protein: CASSEYFVSADYEQYF.

V gene TRBV19 combines with J gene TRBJ2-7; perhaps TRBD1 as D (7 bases). Trimming took 6 bases from V and 2 from J, leaving 23 bases between them. This CDR3 is built from 17 residues. Germline V gene sequence: CDR1 LNHDA, CDR2 SQIVND (reference sequence). CDR3 DNA: TGTGCCAGTAGCCCCCCCGGGACTCGGGACAGAGCCTACGAGCAGTACTTC. It specifies CASSPPGTRDRAYEQYF.

The chain joins TRBV7-6 to TRBJ2-1; D unresolved. The CDR3 contains 14 residues. V lost 1 base, J lost 10 bases, and 14 bases lay in between. In germline, CDR1 is SGHVS, CDR2 FNYEAQ. This CDR3 is CASSLEVGLTEQFF. DNA of the CDR3: TGTGCCAGCAGCTTAGAAGTTGGCCTGACAGAGCAGTTCTTC.

The chain carries TRBV3-1 and TRBJ2-5; D possibly matches TRBD1 or TRBD2 (6 bases each). V was pared by 1 base and J by 3 bases, with 15 bases between. The germline V gene has CDR1 LGHDT and CDR2 YNNKEL (reference sequence). There are 16 residues in the CDR3. CDR3 in amino acids: CASSQAGEGEEETQYF. The CDR3 bases are TGTGCCAGCAGCCAAGCCGGAGAGGGGGAGGAAGAGACCCAGTACTTC.

The V gene is TRBV6-5, the J gene TRBJ1-2; 7 nucleotides agree with TRBD1. V was clipped by 6 bases and J by 8 bases; unmatched bases: 15. The CDR3 is 15 amino acids. Germline CDR1 reads MNHEY; CDR2 reads SVGAGI. CDR3 loop: CASSRIMDRPSGYTF. The CDR3 nucleotides are TGTGCCAGCAGCCGGATTATGGACAGGCCAAGCGGCTACACCTTC.